This is a list of T cell receptor beta chains from one sample in a study of Graves' ophthalmopathy and Graves' hyperthyroidism. TCRdb reprocessed the multiplex PCR reads via MiXCR and lists one record per CDR3 protein. This sample has 340,000 or so distinct CDR3 sequences, with roughly a sixth found just once. The specimen sequenced was peripheral blood. The source is an adult man with Graves' ophthalmopathy. The CDR3 runs from the conserved cysteine through the conserved F or W. Fields, in order: CDR3 protein, CDR3 DNA, clone size, J gene, V gene, D gene. The D gene is left open where the match is weak. Clone size is not always given. Where it is, it says once, few, many or a class for expanded clones.

CDR3 protein: CASSYRSGPGDGYTF; CDR3 DNA: TGTGCCAGCAGTTACCGGTCGGGGCCAGGGGATGGCTACACCTTC; clone size: many; J gene: TRBJ1-2; V gene: TRBV6-5; D gene: NA
CDR3 protein: CSVQQGAYTEAFF; CDR3 DNA: TGCAGCGTCCAACAGGGGGCTTACACTGAAGCTTTCTTT; clone size: few; J gene: TRBJ1-1; V gene: TRBV29-1; D gene: TRBD1
CDR3 protein: CASSPGGGLQETQYF; CDR3 DNA: TGTGCCAGCTCACCGGGCGGGGGCTTACAAGAGACCCAGTACTTC; clone size: many; J gene: TRBJ2-5; V gene: TRBV18; D gene: NA
CDR3 protein: CASSATSGGHGNTIYF; CDR3 DNA: TGTGCCAGCAGCGCCACGTCGGGGGGCCATGGAAACACCATATATTTT; clone size: many; J gene: TRBJ1-3; V gene: TRBV5-5; D gene: NA
CDR3 protein: CASSMGRGNQPQHF; CDR3 DNA: TGTGCCAGTAGTATGGGGAGGGGGAACCAGCCCCAGCATTTT; clone size: many; J gene: TRBJ1-5; V gene: TRBV19; D gene: NA
CDR3 protein: CASSYSIYSNQPQHF; CDR3 DNA: TGTGCCAGCAGTTACTCGATCTATAGCAATCAGCCCCAGCATTTT; clone size: many; J gene: TRBJ1-5; V gene: TRBV6-2/TRBV6-3; D gene: NA
CDR3 protein: CASIPDRDQPQHF; CDR3 DNA: TGTGCCAGCATTCCGGACAGGGATCAGCCCCAGCATTTT; clone size: many; J gene: TRBJ1-5; V gene: TRBV2; D gene: TRBD1
CDR3 protein: CASSGGQGAYEQHF; CDR3 DNA: TGTGCCAGCAGTGGCGGACAGGGAGCCTACGAGCAGCACTTC; clone size: many; J gene: TRBJ2-7; V gene: TRBV6-1; D gene: TRBD1
CDR3 protein: CASSLGTNTEAYF; CDR3 DNA: TGTGCCAGCAGCCTGGGGACGAACACTGAAGCTTACTTT; clone size: NA; J gene: TRBJ1-1; V gene: TRBV2; D gene: NA
CDR3 protein: CASLLAPSTDTQYF; CDR3 DNA: TGTGCCAGCCTACTAGCGCCCAGCACAGATACGCAGTATTTT; clone size: many; J gene: TRBJ2-3; V gene: TRBV12-3/TRBV12-4; D gene: TRBD2
CDR3 protein: CASSNSLAGETQYF; CDR3 DNA: TGCGCCAGCAGCAACTCACTAGCGGGGGAGACCCAGTACTTC; clone size: many; J gene: TRBJ2-5; V gene: TRBV5-1; D gene: TRBD2
CDR3 protein: CASSLMTGSPEAFF; CDR3 DNA: TGCGCCAGCAGCTTGATGACAGGGTCACCTGAAGCTTTCTTT; clone size: many; J gene: TRBJ1-1; V gene: TRBV5-1; D gene: TRBD1
CDR3 protein: CASSLYGGGNQPQHF; CDR3 DNA: TGTGCCAGCAGCTTATACGGAGGTGGCAATCAGCCCCAGCATTTT; clone size: many; J gene: TRBJ1-5; V gene: TRBV5-4; D gene: NA
CDR3 protein: CASSQEPGNTEAFF; CDR3 DNA: TGCGCCAGCAGCCAAGAACCGGGGAACACTGAAGCTTTCTTT; clone size: many; J gene: TRBJ1-1; V gene: TRBV4-1; D gene: NA
CDR3 protein: CASSLASTGDAEAFF; CDR3 DNA: TGTGCCAGCAGCTTAGCCTCGACAGGGGACGCTGAAGCTTTCTTT; clone size: many; J gene: TRBJ1-1; V gene: TRBV7-9; D gene: TRBD1
CDR3 protein: CSARVGGVTSGYTF; CDR3 DNA: TGCAGTGCTAGAGTGGGGGGGGTGACAAGTGGCTACACCTTC; clone size: many; J gene: TRBJ1-2; V gene: TRBV20-1; D gene: NA
CDR3 protein: CASTSGQFNSPLHF; CDR3 DNA: TGTGCCAGCACCTCAGGACAGTTTAATTCACCCCTCCACTTT; clone size: many; J gene: TRBJ1-6; V gene: TRBV28; D gene: NA
CDR3 protein: CASSRTRDGGLVVNTEAFF; CDR3 DNA: TGTGCCAGCAGCCGAACCCGGGACGGAGGCCTCGTGGTGAACACTGAAGCTTTCTTT; clone size: many; J gene: TRBJ1-1; V gene: TRBV14; D gene: NA
CDR3 protein: CATSWGTGELFF; CDR3 DNA: TGTGCCACCAGCTGGGGTACCGGGGAGCTGTTTTTT; clone size: many; J gene: TRBJ2-2; V gene: TRBV15; D gene: NA
CDR3 protein: CASSLVRSGEAFF; CDR3 DNA: TGTGCCAGCAGTTTAGTAAGGTCAGGAGAAGCTTTCTTT; clone size: NA; J gene: TRBJ1-1; V gene: TRBV12-3/TRBV12-4; D gene: NA
CDR3 protein: CASSPPLVPYEQYF; CDR3 DNA: TGTGCCAGCAGTCCCCCTCTTGTCCCCTACGAGCAGTACTTC; clone size: many; J gene: TRBJ2-7; V gene: TRBV12-3/TRBV12-4; D gene: NA
CDR3 protein: CSASPSNAEAFF; CDR3 DNA: TGCAGTGCTAGCCCCAGCAACGCTGAAGCTTTCTTT; clone size: many; J gene: TRBJ1-1; V gene: TRBV20-1; D gene: NA
CDR3 protein: CASSFSGTSGRKADTQYF; CDR3 DNA: TGTGCCAGCAGCTTCTCCGGGACTAGCGGGAGAAAAGCAGATACGCAGTATTTT; clone size: many; J gene: TRBJ2-3; V gene: TRBV11-3; D gene: TRBD2
CDR3 protein: CASRPDGAFYEQYF; CDR3 DNA: TGTGCCAGTAGACCCGACGGAGCCTTCTACGAGCAGTACTTC; clone size: many; J gene: TRBJ2-7; V gene: TRBV19; D gene: NA
CDR3 protein: CSVLPYSTGGENEQYF; CDR3 DNA: TGCAGCGTTCTACCCTACTCGACAGGGGGTGAGAACGAGCAGTACTTC; clone size: NA; J gene: TRBJ2-7; V gene: TRBV29-1; D gene: TRBD1
CDR3 protein: CASTQGQAKLSEQYF; CDR3 DNA: TGCGCCAGCACCCAAGGACAGGCGAAACTCTCCGAGCAGTACTTC; clone size: many; J gene: TRBJ2-7; V gene: TRBV5-1; D gene: TRBD1
CDR3 protein: CASSTTGLTYEQYF; CDR3 DNA: TGTGCCAGCAGTACAACAGGGTTAACCTACGAGCAGTACTTC; clone size: NA; J gene: TRBJ2-7; V gene: TRBV6-1; D gene: NA
CDR3 protein: CASSELIGGHRRQGQGKNIQYF; CDR3 DNA: TGTGCCAGCAGTGAACTTATTGGCGGACACCGTCGACAGGGACAGGGTAAAAACATTCAGTACTTC; clone size: NA; J gene: TRBJ2-4; V gene: TRBV2; D gene: TRBD1
CDR3 protein: CSARMRSGSPYEQYF; CDR3 DNA: TGCAGTGCTAGGATGCGGAGCGGCTCCCCCTACGAGCAGTACTTC; clone size: NA; J gene: TRBJ2-7; V gene: TRBV20-1; D gene: NA
CDR3 protein: CASSSGTLETQYF; CDR3 DNA: TGTGCCAGCAGTTCCGGGACATTAGAGACCCAGTACTTC; clone size: many; J gene: TRBJ2-5; V gene: TRBV7-8; D gene: NA
CDR3 protein: CASSLRWPTDQPQHF; CDR3 DNA: TGCGCCAGCAGCCTAAGGTGGCCCACGGATCAGCCCCAGCATTTT; clone size: many; J gene: TRBJ1-5; V gene: TRBV4-1; D gene: NA
CDR3 protein: CASALAGQGRITGELFF; CDR3 DNA: TGTGCCAGCGCCTTAGCCGGACAGGGGCGTATAACCGGGGAGCTGTTTTTT; clone size: few; J gene: TRBJ2-2; V gene: TRBV11-1; D gene: TRBD1
CDR3 protein: CASSDTQSNSPLHF; CDR3 DNA: TGTGCCAGCAGTGATACACAGAGTAATTCACCCCTCCACTTT; clone size: NA; J gene: TRBJ1-6; V gene: TRBV6-1; D gene: NA
CDR3 protein: CASSVQGAVNTEAFF; CDR3 DNA: TGTGCCAGTAGTGTACAGGGGGCCGTTAACACTGAAGCTTTCTTT; clone size: many; J gene: TRBJ1-1; V gene: TRBV19; D gene: TRBD1
CDR3 protein: CASSDPGTGGWQPQHF; CDR3 DNA: TGTGCCAGCAGTGACCCCGGGACAGGGGGCTGGCAGCCCCAGCATTTT; clone size: many; J gene: TRBJ1-5; V gene: TRBV6-1; D gene: TRBD1
CDR3 protein: CASSYSSGQGFEQYF; CDR3 DNA: TGTGCCAGCAGTTACTCCTCGGGACAGGGATTCGAGCAGTACTTC; clone size: many; J gene: TRBJ2-7; V gene: TRBV6-2/TRBV6-3; D gene: TRBD1
CDR3 protein: CASSQDIGTQETQYF; CDR3 DNA: TGTGCCAGCAGCCAAGATATAGGCACGCAAGAGACCCAGTACTTC; clone size: many; J gene: TRBJ2-5; V gene: TRBV14; D gene: NA
CDR3 protein: CASSRTRDRGPGNSPLHF; CDR3 DNA: TGCGCCAGCAGTAGGACGCGTGACAGGGGGCCGGGGAATTCACCCCTCCACTTT; clone size: many; J gene: TRBJ1-6; V gene: TRBV5-1; D gene: TRBD1
CDR3 protein: CASSVGVRNQPQHF; CDR3 DNA: TGTGCCAGCAGCGTCGGGGTGAGAAATCAGCCCCAGCATTTT; clone size: many; J gene: TRBJ1-5; V gene: TRBV6-7; D gene: NA
CDR3 protein: CASSTTGALNSPLHF; CDR3 DNA: TGTGCCAGCAGCACAACAGGGGCGCTTAATTCACCCCTCCACTTT; clone size: NA; J gene: TRBJ1-6; V gene: TRBV6-1; D gene: TRBD1
CDR3 protein: CASTTMTGATGYNF; CDR3 DNA: TGTGCCAGCACTACGATGACAGGGGCTACTGGCTACAACTTC; clone size: NA; J gene: TRBJ1-2; V gene: TRBV28; D gene: TRBD1
CDR3 protein: CASSEPFLADQPQHF; CDR3 DNA: TGTGCCAGCAGTGAACCGTTCCTGGCGGATCAGCCCCAGCATTTT; clone size: many; J gene: TRBJ1-5; V gene: TRBV2; D gene: NA
CDR3 protein: CASSPRTSGRYEQYF; CDR3 DNA: TGTGCCAGCAGCCCCAGGACTAGCGGGAGATACGAGCAGTACTTC; clone size: many; J gene: TRBJ2-7; V gene: TRBV14; D gene: TRBD2
CDR3 protein: CASRAANTQETQYF; CDR3 DNA: TGTGCCAGCAGGGCAGCGAATACCCAAGAGACCCAGTACTTC; clone size: many; J gene: TRBJ2-5; V gene: TRBV2; D gene: NA
CDR3 protein: CASSPRDPGHNVYEQYF; CDR3 DNA: TGTGCCAGCAGCCCCAGAGATCCAGGACACAATGTCTACGAGCAGTACTTC; clone size: NA; J gene: TRBJ2-7; V gene: TRBV7-8; D gene: NA
CDR3 protein: CASSIIGGNNAEAFF; CDR3 DNA: TGTGCCAGTAGTATCATTGGAGGCAATAACGCTGAAGCTTTCTTT; clone size: many; J gene: TRBJ1-1; V gene: TRBV19; D gene: NA
CDR3 protein: CASSLDPGLAGANGELFF; CDR3 DNA: TGTGCCAGCAGCTTAGATCCCGGACTAGCGGGGGCAAACGGGGAGCTGTTTTTT; clone size: many; J gene: TRBJ2-2; V gene: TRBV11-2; D gene: TRBD2
CDR3 protein: CASSESGWGEAFF; CDR3 DNA: TGTGCCAGCAGCGAGTCAGGATGGGGTGAAGCTTTCTTT; clone size: many; J gene: TRBJ1-1; V gene: TRBV13; D gene: NA
CDR3 protein: CASSLQLGTDTQYF; CDR3 DNA: TGCGCCAGCAGCTTGCAGCTGGGGACAGATACGCAGTATTTT; clone size: many; J gene: TRBJ2-3; V gene: TRBV5-1; D gene: NA
CDR3 protein: CATSEQPGRTTGELFF; CDR3 DNA: TGTGCCACCAGTGAACAACCGGGACGCACCACCGGGGAGCTGTTTTTT; clone size: many; J gene: TRBJ2-2; V gene: TRBV24-1; D gene: NA
CDR3 protein: CASSFDRVQPQHF; CDR3 DNA: TGTGCCAGCAGCTTCGACAGGGTTCAGCCCCAGCATTTT; clone size: NA; J gene: TRBJ1-5; V gene: TRBV7-2; D gene: TRBD1
CDR3 protein: CATSRVSNAANYGYTF; CDR3 DNA: TGTGCCACCAGCAGAGTCAGCAATGCCGCTAACTATGGCTACACCTTC; clone size: NA; J gene: TRBJ1-2; V gene: TRBV15; D gene: NA
CDR3 protein: CASSLGPDLGGDYGYTF; CDR3 DNA: TGCGCCAGCAGCTTGGGGCCGGACCTGGGAGGGGACTATGGCTACACCTTC; clone size: many; J gene: TRBJ1-2; V gene: TRBV5-1; D gene: NA
CDR3 protein: CASTTGTSGQETQYF; CDR3 DNA: TGTGCCAGCACCACCGGGACTAGCGGGCAAGAGACCCAGTACTTC; clone size: many; J gene: TRBJ2-5; V gene: TRBV4-2; D gene: TRBD2
CDR3 protein: CASSSANSPLHF; CDR3 DNA: TGTGCCAGCAGTTCTGCCAATTCACCCCTCCACTTT; clone size: many; J gene: TRBJ1-6; V gene: TRBV27; D gene: NA
CDR3 protein: CASSDATGSYNSPLHF; CDR3 DNA: TGTGCCAGCAGTGACGCGACAGGCTCCTATAATTCACCCCTCCACTTT; clone size: many; J gene: TRBJ1-6; V gene: TRBV6-1; D gene: NA
CDR3 protein: CAWKHGGGSYGYTF; CDR3 DNA: TGTGCCTGGAAGCATGGTGGAGGGAGCTATGGCTACACCTTC; clone size: NA; J gene: TRBJ1-2; V gene: TRBV30; D gene: NA
CDR3 protein: CASSSGPDTGELFF; CDR3 DNA: TGTGCCAGCAGTAGTGGCCCAGACACCGGGGAGCTGTTTTTT; clone size: few; J gene: TRBJ2-2; V gene: TRBV28; D gene: NA
CDR3 protein: CASSSQGAHSPLHF; CDR3 DNA: TGTGCCAGCAGCTCTCAGGGGGCTCATTCACCCCTCCACTTT; clone size: many; J gene: TRBJ1-6; V gene: TRBV7-2; D gene: TRBD1
CDR3 protein: CASIRGTGPYEQYF; CDR3 DNA: TGTGCCAGCATCCGCGGGACAGGGCCCTACGAGCAGTACTTC; clone size: many; J gene: TRBJ2-7; V gene: TRBV7-8; D gene: TRBD1